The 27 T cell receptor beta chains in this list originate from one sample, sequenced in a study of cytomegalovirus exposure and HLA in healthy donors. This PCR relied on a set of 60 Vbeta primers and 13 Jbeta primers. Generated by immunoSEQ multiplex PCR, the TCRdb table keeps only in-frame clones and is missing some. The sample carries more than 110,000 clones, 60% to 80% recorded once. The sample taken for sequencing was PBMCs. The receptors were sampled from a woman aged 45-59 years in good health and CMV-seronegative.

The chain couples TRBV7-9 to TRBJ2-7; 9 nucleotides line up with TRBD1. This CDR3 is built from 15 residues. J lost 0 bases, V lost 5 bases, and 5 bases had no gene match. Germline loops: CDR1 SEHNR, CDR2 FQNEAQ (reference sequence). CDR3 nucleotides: TGTGCCAGCAGCCAGACAGGGGGGAGCTCCTACGAGCAGTACTTC. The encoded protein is CASSQTGGSSYEQYF.

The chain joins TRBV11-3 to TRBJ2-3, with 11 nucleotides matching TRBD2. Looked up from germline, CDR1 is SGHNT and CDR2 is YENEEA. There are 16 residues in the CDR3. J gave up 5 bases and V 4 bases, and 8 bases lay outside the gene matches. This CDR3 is CASSSRSGGAGDTQYF. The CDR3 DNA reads TGTGCCAGCAGCTCCCGTAGCGGGGGGGCCGGAGATACGCAGTATTTT.

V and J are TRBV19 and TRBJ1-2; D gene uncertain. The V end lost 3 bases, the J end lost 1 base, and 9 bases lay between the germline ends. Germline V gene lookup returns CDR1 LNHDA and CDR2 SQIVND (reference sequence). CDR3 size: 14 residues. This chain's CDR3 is CASSISGYNYGYTF. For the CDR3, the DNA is TGTGCCAGTAGTATTTCAGGCTATAACTATGGCTACACCTTC.

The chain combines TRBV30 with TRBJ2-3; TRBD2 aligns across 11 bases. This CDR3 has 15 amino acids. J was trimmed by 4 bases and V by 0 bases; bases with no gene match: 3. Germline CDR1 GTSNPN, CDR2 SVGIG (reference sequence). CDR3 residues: CAWSVVAGGPDTQYF. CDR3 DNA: TGTGCCTGGAGTGTGGTAGCGGGGGGGCCAGATACGCAGTATTTT. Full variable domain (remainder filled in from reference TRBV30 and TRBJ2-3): SQTIHQWPATLVQPVGSPLSLECTVEGTSNPNLYWYRQAAGRGLQLLFYSVGIGQISSEVPQNLSASRPQDRQFILSSKKLLLSDSGFYLCAWSVVAGGPDTQYFGPGTRLTVL.

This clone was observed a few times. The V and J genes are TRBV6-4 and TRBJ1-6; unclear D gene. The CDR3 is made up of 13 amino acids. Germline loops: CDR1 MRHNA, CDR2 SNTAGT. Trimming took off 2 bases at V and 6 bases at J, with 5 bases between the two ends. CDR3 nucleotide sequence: TGTGCCAGCAGTGACACCGGTAATTCACCCCTCCACTTT. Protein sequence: CASSDTGNSPLHF.

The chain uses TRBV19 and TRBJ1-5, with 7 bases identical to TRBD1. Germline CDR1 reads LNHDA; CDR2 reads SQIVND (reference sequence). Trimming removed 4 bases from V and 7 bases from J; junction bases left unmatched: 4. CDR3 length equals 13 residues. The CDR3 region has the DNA TGTGCCAGTAGTAAGGGGGCGGAACAGCCCCAGCATTTT. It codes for CASSKGAEQPQHF.

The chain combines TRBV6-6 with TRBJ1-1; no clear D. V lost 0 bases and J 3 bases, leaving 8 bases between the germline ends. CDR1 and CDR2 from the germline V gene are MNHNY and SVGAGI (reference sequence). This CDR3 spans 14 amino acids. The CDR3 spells CASSYSDTYTEAFF. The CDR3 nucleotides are TGTGCCAGCAGTTACTCCGACACTTACACTGAAGCTTTCTTT.

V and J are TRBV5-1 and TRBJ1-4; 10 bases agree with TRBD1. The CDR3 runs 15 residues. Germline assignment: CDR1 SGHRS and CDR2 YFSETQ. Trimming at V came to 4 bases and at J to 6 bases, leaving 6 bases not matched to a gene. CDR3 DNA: TGCGCCAGCAGCACGACAGGGGGCGCGGATGAAAAACTGTTTTTT. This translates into CASSTTGGADEKLFF. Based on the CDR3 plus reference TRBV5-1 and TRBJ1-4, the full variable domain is KAGVTQTPRYLIKTRGQQVTLSCSPISGHRSVSWYQQTPGQGLQFLFEYFSETQRNKGNFPGRFSGRQFSNSRSEMNVSTLELGDSALYLCASSTTGGADEKLFFGSGTQLSVL.

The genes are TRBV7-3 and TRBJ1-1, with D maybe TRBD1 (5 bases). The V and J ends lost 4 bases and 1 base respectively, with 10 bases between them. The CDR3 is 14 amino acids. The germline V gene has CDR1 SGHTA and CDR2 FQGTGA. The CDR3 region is CASSSGQPNTEAFF. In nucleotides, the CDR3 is TGTGCCAGCAGCTCAGGACAACCGAACACTGAAGCTTTCTTT.

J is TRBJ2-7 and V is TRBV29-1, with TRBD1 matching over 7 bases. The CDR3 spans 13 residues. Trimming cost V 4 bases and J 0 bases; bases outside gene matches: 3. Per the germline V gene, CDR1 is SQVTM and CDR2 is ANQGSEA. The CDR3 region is CSVARDSSYEQYF. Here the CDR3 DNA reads TGCAGCGTTGCCCGGGACAGCTCCTACGAGCAGTACTTC.

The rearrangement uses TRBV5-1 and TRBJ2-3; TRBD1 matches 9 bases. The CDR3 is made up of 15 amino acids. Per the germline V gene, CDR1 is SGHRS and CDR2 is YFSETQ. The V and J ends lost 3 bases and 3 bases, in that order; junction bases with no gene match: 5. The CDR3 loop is CASSSGQGRTDTQYF. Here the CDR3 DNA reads TGCGCCAGCAGCTCTGGACAGGGGAGGACAGATACGCAGTATTTT.

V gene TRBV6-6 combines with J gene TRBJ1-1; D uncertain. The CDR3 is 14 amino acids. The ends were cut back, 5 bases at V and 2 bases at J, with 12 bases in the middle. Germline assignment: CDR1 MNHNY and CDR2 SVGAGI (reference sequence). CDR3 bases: TGTGCCAGCAGTCTACAGAACTTCAACACTGAAGCTTTCTTT. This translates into CASSLQNFNTEAFF.

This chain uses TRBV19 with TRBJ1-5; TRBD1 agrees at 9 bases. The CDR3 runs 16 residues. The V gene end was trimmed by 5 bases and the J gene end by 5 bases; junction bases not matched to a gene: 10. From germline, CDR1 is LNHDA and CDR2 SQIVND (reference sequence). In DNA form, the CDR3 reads TGTGCCAGTAGTCCTTGGGGGACAGGGATCCATCAGCCCCAGCATTTT. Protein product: CASSPWGTGIHQPQHF.

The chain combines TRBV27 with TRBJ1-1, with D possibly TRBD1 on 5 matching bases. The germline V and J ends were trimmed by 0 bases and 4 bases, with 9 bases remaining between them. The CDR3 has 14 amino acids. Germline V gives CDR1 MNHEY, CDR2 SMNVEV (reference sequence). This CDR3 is CASSLSGAGTEAFF. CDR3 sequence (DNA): TGTGCCAGCAGTTTATCAGGGGCTGGCACTGAAGCTTTCTTT.

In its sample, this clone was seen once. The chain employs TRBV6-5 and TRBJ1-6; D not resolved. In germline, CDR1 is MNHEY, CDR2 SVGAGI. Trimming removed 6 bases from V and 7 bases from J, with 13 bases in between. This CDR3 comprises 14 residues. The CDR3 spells CASSGGQLNSPLHF. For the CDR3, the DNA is TGTGCCAGCAGCGGCGGGCAGCTAAATTCACCCCTCCACTTT.

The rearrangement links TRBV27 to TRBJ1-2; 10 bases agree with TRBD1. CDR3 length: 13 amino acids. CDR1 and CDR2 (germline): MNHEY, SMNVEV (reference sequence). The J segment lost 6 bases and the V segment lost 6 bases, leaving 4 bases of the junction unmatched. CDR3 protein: CASSWTGGDGYTF. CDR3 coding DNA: TGTGCCAGCAGCTGGACAGGGGGGGATGGCTACACCTTC.

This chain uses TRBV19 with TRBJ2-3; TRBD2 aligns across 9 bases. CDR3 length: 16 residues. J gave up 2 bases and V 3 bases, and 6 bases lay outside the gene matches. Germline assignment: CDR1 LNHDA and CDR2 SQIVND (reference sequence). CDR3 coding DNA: TGTGCCAGTAGTATTAGCCGCGGGGGGGCCACAGATACGCAGTATTTT. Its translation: CASSISRGGATDTQYF.

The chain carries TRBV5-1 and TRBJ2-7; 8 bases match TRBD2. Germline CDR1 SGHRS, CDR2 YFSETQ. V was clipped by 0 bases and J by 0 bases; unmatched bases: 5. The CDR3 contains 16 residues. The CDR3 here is CASSLGIGTSSYEQYF. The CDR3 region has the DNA TGCGCCAGCAGCTTGGGGATCGGGACTAGCTCCTACGAGCAGTACTTC. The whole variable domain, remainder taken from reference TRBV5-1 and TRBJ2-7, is KAGVTQTPRYLIKTRGQQVTLSCSPISGHRSVSWYQQTPGQGLQFLFEYFSETQRNKGNFPGRFSGRQFSNSRSEMNVSTLELGDSALYLCASSLGIGTSSYEQYFGPGTRLTVT.

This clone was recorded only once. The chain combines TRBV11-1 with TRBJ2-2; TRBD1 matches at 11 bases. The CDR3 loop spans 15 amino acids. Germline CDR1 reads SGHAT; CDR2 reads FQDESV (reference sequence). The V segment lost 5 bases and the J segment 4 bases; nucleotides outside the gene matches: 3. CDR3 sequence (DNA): TGTGCCAGCAGCAGAGGGACAGGGGGCACCGGGGAGCTGTTTTTT. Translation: CASSRGTGGTGELFF.

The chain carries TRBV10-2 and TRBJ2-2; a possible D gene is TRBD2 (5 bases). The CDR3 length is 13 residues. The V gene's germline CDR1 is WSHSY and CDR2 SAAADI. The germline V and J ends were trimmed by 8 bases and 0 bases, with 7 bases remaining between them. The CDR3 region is CASSGTNTGELFF. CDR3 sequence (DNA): TGCGCCAGCTCCGGGACGAACACCGGGGAGCTGTTTTTT.

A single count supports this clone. The CDR3 sequence is CASSREGEGYEQYF. For the CDR3, the DNA is TGTGCCAGCAGTCGCGAGGGGGAAGGGTACGAGCAGTACTTC. The J gene is TRBJ2-7, the V gene TRBV2, with D tentatively TRBD1 (6 bases). Germline assignment: CDR1 SNHLY and CDR2 FYNNEI. Trimming pared 5 bases from V and 4 bases from J, leaving 15 bases between. The CDR3 spans 14 residues.

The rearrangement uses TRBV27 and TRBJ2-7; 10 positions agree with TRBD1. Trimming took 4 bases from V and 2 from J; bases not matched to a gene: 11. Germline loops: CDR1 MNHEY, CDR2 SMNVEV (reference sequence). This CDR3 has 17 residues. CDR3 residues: CASSSIRSGQGTYEQYF. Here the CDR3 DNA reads TGTGCCAGCAGTTCAATTCGCTCGGGACAGGGGACCTACGAGCAGTACTTC.

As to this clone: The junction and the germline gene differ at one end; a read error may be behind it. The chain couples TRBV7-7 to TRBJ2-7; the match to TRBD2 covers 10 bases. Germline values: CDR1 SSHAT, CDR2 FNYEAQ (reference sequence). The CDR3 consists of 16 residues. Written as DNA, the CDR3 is TGTGCTAGCAGCTTAGGGCCGGGACTAGCGACCTACGAGCAGTACTTC. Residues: CASSLGPGLATYEQYF. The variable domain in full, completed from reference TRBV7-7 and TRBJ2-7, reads GAGVSQSPRYKVTKRGQDVTLRCDPISSHATLYWYQQALGQGPEFLTYFNYEAQPDKSGLPSDRFSAERPEGSISTLTIQRTEQRDSAMYRCASSLGPGLATYEQYFGPGTRLTVT.

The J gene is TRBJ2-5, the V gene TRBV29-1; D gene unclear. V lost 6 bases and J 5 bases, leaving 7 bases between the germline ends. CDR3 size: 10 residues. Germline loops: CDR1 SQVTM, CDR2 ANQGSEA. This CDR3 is CSVPGETQYF. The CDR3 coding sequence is TGCAGCGTACCCGGGGAGACCCAGTACTTC.

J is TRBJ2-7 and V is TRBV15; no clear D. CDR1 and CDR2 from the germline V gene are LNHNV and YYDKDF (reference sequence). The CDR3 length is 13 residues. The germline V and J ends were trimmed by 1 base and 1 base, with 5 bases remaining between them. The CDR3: CATSRGGSYEQYF. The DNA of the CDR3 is TGTGCCACCAGCAGAGGAGGTTCCTACGAGCAGTACTTC.

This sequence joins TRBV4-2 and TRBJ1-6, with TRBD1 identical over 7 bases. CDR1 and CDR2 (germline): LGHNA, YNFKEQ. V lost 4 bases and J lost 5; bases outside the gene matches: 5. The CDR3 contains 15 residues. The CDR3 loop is CASSRWTGDNSPLHF. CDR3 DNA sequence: TGTGCCAGCAGCCGGTGGACAGGAGATAATTCACCCCTCCACTTT.

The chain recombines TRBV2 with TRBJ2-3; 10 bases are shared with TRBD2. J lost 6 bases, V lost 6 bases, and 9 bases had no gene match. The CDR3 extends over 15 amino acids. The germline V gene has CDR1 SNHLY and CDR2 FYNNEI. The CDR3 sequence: CASRYSGGTPDTQYF. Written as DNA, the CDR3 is TGTGCCAGCAGGTATAGCGGGGGGACACCGGATACGCAGTATTTT.